The 29 T cell receptor beta chains given below trace back to one sample, sequenced in a study of lymphopenia after photon versus proton radiotherapy. Assay: immunoSEQ multiplex PCR; the TCRdb copy retains only in-frame clones and omits some. Of fewer than 20,000 clones in the sample, more than 85% were seen once. The material was peripheral blood, obtained from a patient treated with photon-based radiotherapy. These receptor sequences come from a woman in her 40s with cholangiocarcinoma.

V gene TRBV5-6 combines with J gene TRBJ1-4; D not resolved. The germline V and J ends were trimmed by 2 bases and 13 bases, with 12 bases remaining between them. CDR1 SGHDT and CDR2 YYEEEE come from the germline V gene. This CDR3 is built from 12 residues. The CDR3 sequence: CASSFGPRPLFF. As DNA, the CDR3 is TGTGCCAGCAGCTTTGGTCCGCGTCCACTGTTTTTT.

This rearrangement joins TRBV5-4 to TRBJ2-5, with a weak D call TRBD1 (6 bases). The CDR3 is made up of 14 amino acids. V was clipped by 3 bases and J by 5 bases, with 14 bases between them. Germline values: CDR1 SGHNT, CDR2 YYREEE (reference sequence). DNA for the CDR3: TGTGCCAGCAGCTCGAAACAGGGCGAGGAGACCCAGTACTTC. Protein: CASSSKQGEETQYF.

This clone was seen a handful of times. This rearrangement joins TRBV27 to TRBJ2-7, with 8 nucleotides matching TRBD1. Germline trimming cut 2 bases from V and 3 bases from J; bases unmatched to any gene: 3. There are 14 residues in the CDR3. Germline V lookup: CDR1 MNHEY, CDR2 SMNVEV (reference sequence). In DNA form, the CDR3 reads TGTGCCAGCAGTTTAGTACAGGGGGACTACGAGCAGTACTTC. Its translation is CASSLVQGDYEQYF.

This clone has just one count. V is TRBV6-1 and J is TRBJ1-5; tentative D call: TRBD1 (5 bases). The CDR3 length is 14 residues. Germline V gene data show CDR1 as MNHNS and CDR2 as SASEGT. Trimming shortened V by 4 bases and J by 5 bases, and 12 bases separated the two germline ends. The CDR3 DNA reads as TGTGCCAGCAGTGGGATCGGCAGGGATCAGCCCCAGCATTTT. Protein product: CASSGIGRDQPQHF.

This clone was detected only a few times. The rearrangement uses TRBV6-1 and TRBJ2-7; 11 positions agree with TRBD2. Unmatched junction bases numbered 2, after V lost 5 bases and J lost 2 bases. The CDR3 runs to 14 residues. The V gene's germline CDR1 is MNHNS and CDR2 SASEGT. The CDR3 loop is CASSIAGGPYEQYF. For the CDR3, the DNA is TGTGCCAGCAGTATAGCGGGGGGGCCCTACGAGCAGTACTTC.

In this sample, this clone turned up once. This chain joins TRBV5-1 and TRBJ2-1; 7 bases map to TRBD2. CDR1 is SGHRS and CDR2 is YFSETQ in the germline V gene. J was trimmed by 5 bases and V by 4 bases; bases with no gene match: 9. The CDR3 runs 15 residues. CDR3 in DNA: TGCGCCAGCAGCCTCGGAGTAGCGGGTCACAATGAGCAGTTCTTC. Its translation is CASSLGVAGHNEQFF.

CDR3 residues: CASSSAGPPFGYGYTF. The CDR3 DNA follows: TGTGCCAGCAGTTCCGCGGGACCCCCTTTCGGCTATGGCTACACCTTC. This chain links TRBV6-5 with TRBJ1-2, with D perhaps matching TRBD1 (5 bases). The CDR3 extends over 16 amino acids. The V end was cut by 4 bases, the J end by 4 bases, with 19 bases between. The V gene's germline CDR1 is MNHEY and CDR2 SVGAGI.

J is TRBJ2-5 and V is TRBV27; TRBD1 or TRBD2 may be the D gene (5 bases each). Looked up from germline, CDR1 is MNHEY and CDR2 is SMNVEV (reference sequence). Trimming pared 4 bases from V and 7 bases from J, leaving 16 bases between. The CDR3 contains 14 residues. The CDR3 bases are TGTGCCAGCAGTTCGCCGGGACGGCGTCCGACCCAGTACTTC. It is translated as CASSSPGRRPTQYF.

This clone was found a few times. The chain employs TRBV7-2 and TRBJ2-7; D remains unclear. The CDR3 consists of 13 residues. Germline values: CDR1 SGHTA, CDR2 FQGNSA. Trimming stripped 1 base from V and 2 bases from J, with 6 bases between. CDR3 sequence: CASSLEAAYEQYF. CDR3 in DNA: TGTGCCAGCAGCTTAGAGGCAGCCTACGAGCAGTACTTC.

This chain joins TRBV9 and TRBJ2-1; weak D call: TRBD1 (5 bases). Germline V gene lookup returns CDR1 SGDLS and CDR2 YYNGEE. Trimming removed 5 bases from V and 10 bases from J, with 16 bases in between. There are 13 residues in the CDR3. The CDR3 DNA reads TGTGCCAGCAGTAGTTATCAGGGCAGGGAGCAGTTCTTC. Translated, it gives CASSSYQGREQFF.

The rearrangement uses TRBV5-1 and TRBJ1-1, with a possible D match to TRBD1 (6 bases). The CDR3 is 14 residues long. V dropped 0 bases and J dropped 9 bases, with 15 bases sitting between them. From germline, CDR1 is SGHRS and CDR2 YFSETQ. The CDR3 DNA is TGCGCCAGCAGCTTGGATTCTTCAGGGGACAAAGCTTTCTTT. Translating it yields CASSLDSSGDKAFF.

The genes are TRBV4-1 and TRBJ1-2, with D possibly matching TRBD1 (6 bases). This CDR3 is built from 17 residues. The V end lost 3 bases, the J end lost 3 bases, and 20 bases lay between the germline ends. Germline V gene lookup returns CDR1 MGHRA and CDR2 YSYEKL. The CDR3 sequence is CASSHPNRDMSHYGYTF. In DNA form, the CDR3 reads TGCGCCAGCAGCCATCCCAACCGGGACATGAGCCACTATGGCTACACCTTC.

This chain links TRBV4-3 with TRBJ2-1; 13 bases map to TRBD2. J gave up 8 bases and V 0 bases, and 4 bases lay outside the gene matches. Germline lookup yields CDR1 LGHNA and CDR2 YSLEER. The CDR3 extends over 16 amino acids. CDR3 in DNA: TGCGCCAGCAGCCAAGAACTAGCGGGAGGGCCCGATGAGCAGTTCTTC. This encodes CASSQELAGGPDEQFF.

V is TRBV11-3 and J is TRBJ2-1; D gene uncertain. This CDR3 comprises 14 residues. CDR1 is SGHNT, CDR2 YENEEA, per germline. The V and J ends lost 3 bases and 8 bases respectively, with 14 bases between them. In DNA form, the CDR3 reads TGTGCCAGCAGCTTGGGCCCCAATGTCGATGAGCAGTTCTTC. Its protein product is CASSLGPNVDEQFF.

The chain links TRBV27 to TRBJ2-3; TRBD1 or TRBD2 may be the D gene (6 bases each). The CDR3 is 13 residues long. Germline V gene lookup returns CDR1 MNHEY and CDR2 SMNVEV (reference sequence). V was trimmed by 7 bases and J by 4 bases, leaving 12 bases between them. CDR3 residues: CASTGGGADTQYF. The CDR3 coding sequence is TGTGCCAGCACCGGGGGCGGGGCAGATACGCAGTATTTT.

The rearrangement joins TRBV6-1 to TRBJ1-6, with D uncertain. The length of the CDR3 is 15 residues. Germline CDR1 is MNHNS and CDR2 is SASEGT. Trimming left V 3 bases short and J 0 bases short, with 6 bases between. CDR3 protein: CASSDLSSYNSPLHF. CDR3 coding DNA: TGTGCCAGCAGTGACCTAAGCTCCTATAATTCACCCCTCCACTTT.

As concerns this clone: The junction departs from the called germline gene at one end, perhaps through a read error. V usage is TRBV30 and J usage is TRBJ1-2; D gene unclear. Germline CDR1 reads GTSNPN; CDR2 reads SVGIG (reference sequence). This CDR3 contains 9 residues. DNA of the CDR3: TGTGCCTGGGGTCCCACTTCCGCCTTC. This sequence encodes CAWGPTSAF.

The chain is built from TRBV21-1 and TRBJ2-2; the table's D call, TRBD2, was not checked against the DNA. TRBV21-1 is labeled a pseudogene. The CDR3 is 14 residues long. The CDR3 region is CASSNDCFAGELFF. CDR3 coding DNA: TGTGCCAGCAGCAATGACTGCTTTGCCGGGGAGCTGTTTTTT.

The rearrangement uses TRBV7-9 and TRBJ2-3; D is perhaps TRBD1 or TRBD2 (5 bases each). CDR1 is SEHNR and CDR2 is FQNEAQ in the germline V gene (reference sequence). V was shortened by 0 bases and J by 2 bases, with 9 bases between the two germline ends. CDR3 size: 15 residues. The CDR3 protein is CASSLAGVNTDTQYF. DNA for the CDR3: TGTGCCAGCAGCTTAGCGGGGGTAAACACAGATACGCAGTATTTT. Variable domain in full (rest from reference TRBV7-9 and TRBJ2-3): DTGVSQNPRHKITKRGQNVTFRCDPISEHNRLYWYRQTLGQGPEFLTYFQNEAQLEKSRLLSDRFSAERPKGSFSTLEIQRTEQGDSAMYLCASSLAGVNTDTQYFGPGTRLTVL.

J is TRBJ2-3 and V is TRBV4-2; the match to TRBD2 covers 11 bases. Germline V gives CDR1 LGHNA, CDR2 YNFKEQ. With V trimmed by 1 base and J by 5 bases, 5 bases remained unmatched. This CDR3 is built from 16 residues. DNA of the CDR3: TGTGCCAGCAGCCAAGTACTAGCGGGAGTTGGAGATACGCAGTATTTT. Its protein is CASSQVLAGVGDTQYF.

The V gene is TRBV4-3, the J gene TRBJ1-6; D possibly corresponds to TRBD1 (6 bases). Trimming took 1 base from V and 4 from J, leaving 11 bases between them. This CDR3 has 16 residues. The germline V gene encodes CDR1 LGHNA and CDR2 YSLEER. Here the CDR3 DNA reads TGCGCCAGCAGCCAAGCCTTAGGACAGTATAATTCACCCCTCCACTTT. It codes for CASSQALGQYNSPLHF.

In this sample, this clone turned up once. The rearrangement uses TRBV19 and TRBJ2-7; 8 bases are shared with TRBD1. The V gene end was trimmed by 1 base and the J gene end by 5 bases; junction bases not matched to a gene: 7. Germline loops: CDR1 LNHDA, CDR2 SQIVND (reference sequence). The CDR3 is 15 amino acids. Here the CDR3 DNA reads TGTGCCAGTAGTATAGTCTGGACAGGGTTCGACGAGCAGTACTTC. Translation gives CASSIVWTGFDEQYF. Filled out from reference TRBV19 and TRBJ2-7, the complete variable domain reads DGGITQSPKYLFRKEGQNVTLSCEQNLNHDAMYWYRQDPGQGLRLIYYSQIVNDFQKGDIAEGYSVSREKKESFPLTVTSAQKNPTAFYLCASSIVWTGFDEQYFGPGTRLTVT.

V and J are TRBV28 and TRBJ1-3, with D uncertain. The CDR3 loop spans 15 amino acids. Per germline, CDR1 MDHEN and CDR2 SYDVKM. V lost 6 bases, J lost 0 bases, and 12 bases lay in between. Here the CDR3 reads CASSPLTTSGNTIYF. The CDR3 nucleotides are TGTGCCAGCAGCCCCTTAACTACCTCTGGAAACACCATATATTTT.

The chain uses TRBV2 and TRBJ1-5; TRBD1 aligns across 9 bases. J lost 7 bases, V lost 6 bases, and 10 bases had no gene match. Germline V gene lookup returns CDR1 SNHLY and CDR2 FYNNEI. The CDR3 sequence is 15 residues long. CDR3 sequence reads: CASRTGTGRGQPQHF. The CDR3 DNA reads as TGTGCCAGCAGGACCGGGACAGGGAGGGGACAGCCCCAGCATTTT.

The chain links TRBV4-2 to TRBJ2-7, with TRBD2 identical over 14 bases. This CDR3 spans 19 amino acids. Germline V gene sequence: CDR1 LGHNA, CDR2 YNFKEQ. Trimming cost V 0 bases and J 5 bases; bases outside gene matches: 12. The DNA of the CDR3 is TGTGCCAGCAGCCAAGAGACCGGCGGGACTAGCGGGAGCCTCCACGAGCAGTACTTC. Translated: CASSQETGGTSGSLHEQYF.

Only a few counts were recorded for this clone. The J gene is TRBJ2-5, the V gene TRBV30; D is undetermined. The CDR3 extends over 13 amino acids. V dropped 0 bases and J dropped 1 base, with 6 bases sitting between them. The germline V gene encodes CDR1 GTSNPN and CDR2 SVGIG (reference sequence). The CDR3 reads CAWSVPGQETQYF. CDR3 nucleotides: TGTGCCTGGAGTGTACCCGGCCAAGAGACCCAGTACTTC. Combining the CDR3 with reference TRBV30 and TRBJ2-5 gives the whole variable domain SQTIHQWPATLVQPVGSPLSLECTVEGTSNPNLYWYRQAAGRGLQLLFYSVGIGQISSEVPQNLSASRPQDRQFILSSKKLLLSDSGFYLCAWSVPGQETQYFGPGTRLLVL.

The CDR3 reads CASSLGLPTYEQYF. As DNA, the CDR3 is TGTGCCAGCAGCTTGGGACTCCCTACCTACGAGCAGTACTTC. This chain joins TRBV6-6 and TRBJ2-7; possible D gene TRBD2, 6 bases. Trimming shortened V by 6 bases and J by 2 bases, and 14 bases separated the two germline ends. In germline, CDR1 is MNHNY, CDR2 SVGAGI (reference sequence). The CDR3 runs 14 residues.

The chain employs TRBV9 and TRBJ2-3, with D possibly being TRBD1 or TRBD2 (6 bases each). CDR1 is SGDLS and CDR2 is YYNGEE in the germline V gene. This CDR3 spans 16 amino acids. The V gene lost 0 bases and the J gene lost 2 bases, with 13 bases spanning the gap. The CDR3 loop is CASSVGPGAITDTQYF. CDR3 sequence (DNA): TGTGCCAGCAGCGTAGGTCCGGGGGCCATCACAGATACGCAGTATTTT.

The chain employs TRBV9 and TRBJ1-2; 8 nucleotides line up with TRBD1. Germline V gene lookup returns CDR1 SGDLS and CDR2 YYNGEE. With 3 bases clipped from V and 8 bases from J, the junction kept 6 bases outside the gene matches. The CDR3 contains 13 residues. For the CDR3, the DNA is TGTGCCAGCAGCGCTCAGGGGGCTGAAGGCTACACCTTC. Translating gives CASSAQGAEGYTF.